The 4 T cell receptor beta chains given below trace back to one sample, sequenced in a study of blood T cell repertoires in COVID-19. The method was immunoSEQ multiplex PCR; TCRdb's version includes in-frame clones alone and lacks a portion of them. The sample holds under 65,000 clones, roughly 77% seen once. Sequenced material: peripheral blood. These receptor sequences come from a man between 60 and 70 years old with COVID-19, enrolled during active disease.

J is TRBJ2-3 and V is TRBV9; 7 bases are shared with TRBD2. Germline lookup yields CDR1 SGDLS and CDR2 YYNGEE. This CDR3 contains 15 residues. Trimming took 2 bases from V and 0 from J; bases not matched to a gene: 3. CDR3 sequence: CASSVLAASTDTQYF. CDR3 nucleotides: TGTGCCAGCAGCGTCCTAGCGGCTAGCACAGATACGCAGTATTTT.

The rearrangement links TRBV2 to TRBJ1-2; D might be TRBD1 (5 bases). The CDR3 consists of 13 residues. In germline, CDR1 is SNHLY, CDR2 FYNNEI. Deletions cut 2 bases from V and 5 bases from J, with 9 bases between. CDR3 nucleotide sequence: TGTGCCAGCAGTGAAACGCAGGGTTATGGCTACACCTTC. The encoded protein is CASSETQGYGYTF.

This clone showed up just a few times. J is TRBJ2-7 and V is TRBV4-2, with TRBD2 identical over 8 bases. Germline values: CDR1 LGHNA, CDR2 YNFKEQ. The CDR3 runs 16 residues. Losses at the gene ends were 6 bases for V and 3 bases for J; bases not matched to a gene: 13. The CDR3, as DNA: TGTGCCAGCAGAAGCAGTGCGCTCGGGGGGGGCTACGAGCAGTACTTC. This codes for CASRSSALGGGYEQYF.

The chain carries TRBV19 and TRBJ2-7; 7 bases are a match to TRBD1. J gave up 6 bases and V 5 bases, and 10 bases lay outside the gene matches. CDR3 size: 14 residues. CDR1 is LNHDA and CDR2 is SQIVND in the germline V gene (reference sequence). The DNA of the CDR3 is TGTGCCAGTAGTCCTCTAGACAGGGCTCGCGAGCAGTACTTC. Its protein product is CASSPLDRAREQYF.